A selection of T cell receptor beta chains follows, all from one sample in a study of T cell responses to AZD1222 COVID-19 vaccine. The data were produced by immunoSEQ multiplex PCR, yet TCRdb's version contains in-frame clones alone and is incomplete. The table records about 110,000 clones, around nine tenths of them present only once. The source was peripheral blood, collected 28 days after the second AZD1222 dose. These receptors were collected from an adult who received the AZD1222 COVID-19 vaccine. Each CDR3 is given with its conserved first and last residue. The D gene is left open where the match is weak. Clone size, where shown, is once, few, many, or a class for clones that have expanded.

TRBV4-1	.	.	TRBJ2-7	TGCGCCAGCAGCCCAGCGTCCCGGGGGAGGAGCGAGCAGTACTTC	CASSPASRGRSEQYF
TRBV7-9	.	.	TRBJ1-1	TGTGCCAGCAGCTTAGACGGGTTGAACACTGAAGCTTTCTTT	CASSLDGLNTEAFF
TRBV4-1	TRBD1	few	TRBJ1-4	TGCGCCAGCAGCCAAGGGACAGGGCTAGCTGAAAAACTGTTTTTT	CASSQGTGLAEKLFF
TRBV27	.	.	TRBJ1-2	TGTGCCAGCAGTTTATCCGGGGGGGCTTATGGCTACACCTTC	CASSLSGGAYGYTF
TRBV18	TRBD1	.	TRBJ1-4	TGTGCCAGCTCTGTGGAGGGGGCTAATAACGAAAAACTGTTTTTT	CASSVEGANNEKLFF
TRBV4-2	.	.	TRBJ1-3	TGTGCCAGCAGCCAAGATTGGGGGGGACGAAACACCATATATTTT	CASSQDWGGRNTIYF
TRBV7-2	.	.	TRBJ2-1	TGTGCCAGCAGCTTAGGACTGCTGGGTGAGCAGTTCTTC	CASSLGLLGEQFF
TRBV2	.	.	TRBJ2-1	TGTGCCAGCAGTGAAAGAGGGGTAGGTGAGCAGTTCTTC	CASSERGVGEQFF
TRBV5-1	TRBD1	.	TRBJ1-4	TGCGCCAGCAGCGCGAGACAGGGTAGTAATGAAAAACTGTTTTTT	CASSARQGSNEKLFF
TRBV25-1	.	.	TRBJ1-5	TGTGCCACCGCGGCGGGTCTCGGGCCCCAGCATTTT	CATAAGLGPQHF
TRBV5-1	.	once	TRBJ1-5	TGCGCCAGCAGCTTCGAAGGGGGACTCAATCAGCCCCAGCATTTT	CASSFEGGLNQPQHF
TRBV5-1	TRBD2	.	TRBJ2-5	TGCGCCAGCAGCCAGGCGGCAACTAGCGCCTTTGAGACCCAGTACTTC	CASSQAATSAFETQYF
TRBV9	.	.	TRBJ2-7	TGTGCCAGCAGCGGACGGAACTACGAGCAGTACTTC	CASSGRNYEQYF
TRBV6-1	.	.	TRBJ2-3	TGTGCCAGCAGTGAAGCCGTGGGGGGGGGCGCGTCAGATACGCAGTATTTT	CASSEAVGGGASDTQYF
TRBV29-1	TRBD1	.	TRBJ1-1	TGCAGCGTCCTCGACAGGGACACTGAAGCTTTCTTT	CSVLDRDTEAFF
TRBV6-5	.	.	TRBJ2-1	TGTGCCAGCAGTTACGGCAGGATCAATGAGCAGTTCTTC	CASSYGRINEQFF
TRBV12-3/TRBV12-4	.	.	TRBJ2-1	TGTGCCAGCAGTATGAGCGTCGAGGCTGAGCAGTTCTTC	CASSMSVEAEQFF
TRBV24-1	.	.	TRBJ2-5	TGTGCCACCAGTGATTTAGGGGACCAAGAGACCCAGTACTTC	CATSDLGDQETQYF
TRBV6-1	TRBD1	few	TRBJ2-5	TGTGCCAGCAGTGACGGTTCGGGGCAGGGGGCGGGAGAGACCCAGTACTTC	CASSDGSGQGAGETQYF
TRBV6-2/TRBV6-3	.	.	TRBJ1-5	TGTGCCAGCAGTTATATCCAGTTTCTACAGCCCCAGCATTTT	CASSYIQFLQPQHF
TRBV19	.	once	TRBJ2-2	TGTGCCAGCAGGACACAGGCGAACACCGGGGAGCTGTTTTTT	CASRTQANTGELFF
TRBV14	.	.	TRBJ1-5	TGTGCCAGCAGCCAAGGTGGGGGCACGGCCCAGCATTTT	CASSQGGGTAQHF
TRBV29-1	.	.	TRBJ1-4	TGCAGCGTGGCCCGCGGGGGGGAACTGTTTTTT	CSVARGGELFF
TRBV6-5	.	once	TRBJ1-1	TGTGCCAGCCGAGAGGGAGGGGAAGCTTTCTTT	CASREGGEAFF
TRBV19	.	.	TRBJ1-1	TGTGCCAGTACCAGAGGGAACACTGAAGCTTTCTTT	CASTRGNTEAFF
TRBV5-6	TRBD1	.	TRBJ1-3	TGTGCCAGCAACAGACAGGGTCAGGGAAACACCATATATTTT	CASNRQGQGNTIYF
TRBV6-2/TRBV6-3	TRBD1	.	TRBJ1-5	TGTGCCAGCAGCTCGGACAGGGGGCATTTCCGCAATCAGCCCCAGCATTTT	CASSSDRGHFRNQPQHF
TRBV3-1/TRBV3-2	.	.	TRBJ1-2	TGTGCCAGCAGCCCGCGGGATCTCTATGGCTACACCTTC	CASSPRDLYGYTF
TRBV12-3/TRBV12-4	.	.	TRBJ2-5	TGTGCCAGCCGAGGTTACCTGGAGACCCAGTACTTC	CASRGYLETQYF
TRBV29-1	.	.	TRBJ1-2	TGCAGCGTTGAGGGGGACACTAACTATGGCTACACCTTC	CSVEGDTNYGYTF
TRBV29-1	.	few	TRBJ2-7	TGCAGCGTTCGAGGGATCGCCTACGAGCAGTACTTC	CSVRGIAYEQYF
TRBV5-4	.	once	TRBJ1-1	TGTGCCAGCAGCCCGGGGGTGAGGCATCTTGACACTGAAGCTTTCTTT	CASSPGVRHLDTEAFF
TRBV27	.	.	TRBJ1-2	TGTGCCAGCAGTTTGAGCGGTTTTAGGGTCGAAGGCTACACCTTC	CASSLSGFRVEGYTF
TRBV2	.	.	TRBJ1-6	TGTGCCAGCAGTCCACAGGGTTCAGAATCACCCCTCCACTTT	CASSPQGSESPLHF
TRBV12-3/TRBV12-4	.	.	TRBJ2-2	TGTGCCAGCAGTTTACGACCCGGGGAGCTGTTTTTT	CASSLRPGELFF
TRBV5-1	.	few	TRBJ1-2	TGCGCCTGGTGGGACCGCTATGGCTACACCTTC	CAWWDRYGYTF
TRBV7-2	.	few	TRBJ1-1	TGTGCCAGCAGAGGGCTCAGGGGTGGCACTGAAGCTTTCTTT	CASRGLRGGTEAFF
TRBV2	.	.	TRBJ1-1	TGTGCCAGCAGCGCGATGGGGGTGGACTCAAACACTGAAGCTTTCTTT	CASSAMGVDSNTEAFF
TRBV13	TRBD1	.	TRBJ2-1	TGTGCCAGCAGCGTAGCAAGACAACAGGGGCGGTACAATGAGCAGTTCTTC	CASSVARQQGRYNEQFF
TRBV27	.	.	TRBJ2-7	TGTGCCAGCAGGGGTTTAGGGGCCTACGAGCAGTACTTC	CASRGLGAYEQYF
TRBV4-2	TRBD1	.	TRBJ1-5	TGTGCCAGCAGCCAAGATTTACAGGGGGGCGTTCAGCCCCAGCATTTT	CASSQDLQGGVQPQHF
TRBV10-3	.	.	TRBJ1-4	TGTGCCATCAGTGGGGAGGGACCAACTAATGAAAAACTGTTTTTT	CAISGEGPTNEKLFF
TRBV6-2/TRBV6-3	.	.	TRBJ2-5	TGTGCCAGCAGTTACAATACGGGGACGGGGGAGACCCAGTACTTC	CASSYNTGTGETQYF
TRBV19	.	few	TRBJ1-4	TGTGCCAGTAAGCCCAGCCCTACAACTAATGAAAAACTGTTTTTT	CASKPSPTTNEKLFF
TRBV29-1	TRBD1	.	TRBJ1-2	TGCAGCGCCCTAGACGGACAGGGCCACTATGGCTACACCTTC	CSALDGQGHYGYTF
TRBV7-9	.	.	TRBJ1-2	TGTGCCAGCAGCTTAGTACCCTATGGCTACACCTTC	CASSLVPYGYTF
TRBV6-5	.	.	TRBJ1-3	TGTGCCAGCAGTTACTCGAATGGAAACACCATATATTTT	CASSYSNGNTIYF
TRBV12-3/TRBV12-4	TRBD1	.	TRBJ2-3	TGTGCCAGCAGGATGGGACAGACAGATACGCAGTATTTT	CASRMGQTDTQYF
TRBV6-5	TRBD1	.	TRBJ1-1	TGTGCCAGCAGTTCGACAGGGGTGGGAACTGAAGCTTTCTTT	CASSSTGVGTEAFF
TRBV7-2	.	.	TRBJ2-5	TGTGCCAGCAGCTTAGTTCCGGACTACACACAAGAGACCCAGTACTTC	CASSLVPDYTQETQYF
TRBV5-6	.	few	TRBJ1-3	TGTGCCAGCAGTTTCCAACGGAGCCGGAGATCAGGAAACACCATATATTTT	CASSFQRSRRSGNTIYF
TRBV4-3	TRBD2	.	TRBJ2-7	TGCGCCAGCAGCCAAGACCGTAGCGGGCACGAGCAGTACTTC	CASSQDRSGHEQYF
TRBV25-1	.	.	TRBJ1-3	TGTGCCAGCAGTGAGGCCGGAACTGGAAACACCATATATTTT	CASSEAGTGNTIYF
TRBV4-1	.	few	TRBJ2-7	TGCGCCAGCAGCCATACCCCCGATTCCTACGAGCAGTACTTC	CASSHTPDSYEQYF
TRBV7-2	.	.	TRBJ1-1	TGTGCCAGCAGCCCCCGCCAGGGTCGAGTCACTGAAGCTTTCTTT	CASSPRQGRVTEAFF
TRBV18	TRBD1	.	TRBJ2-1	TGTGCCAGCTCAACCGGGACAGGGGCCAATGAGCAGTTCTTC	CASSTGTGANEQFF
TRBV19	.	once	TRBJ2-3	TGTGCCAGTAGTTCGCAGCGCACGCAGTATTTT	CASSSQRTQYF
TRBV6-5	TRBD2	.	TRBJ2-7	TGTGCCAGCAGCGTAGGAGCGGGGGTCTACGAGCAGTACTTC	CASSVGAGVYEQYF
TRBV28	.	.	TRBJ2-2	TGTGCCAGCAGTTTACAGGGGCCTGACACCGGGGAGCTGTTTTTT	CASSLQGPDTGELFF